This TCR beta chain was profiled in a study of cytomegalovirus exposure and HLA in healthy donors. Study at large: An earlier analysis found 120 million or so unique TCR beta sequences from around 180 million T cells. General study findings and limits: Per a later analysis, about 15,000 TCR beta sequences showed association with HLA alleles at 0.05 false discovery rate. Association of a missense DCLRE1C variant with TCR beta V- and J-gene trimming was reported in a later analysis.

PCR primers comprised 60 Vbeta and 13 Jbeta primers. Study processing details: Among the unique TCR beta chains that a later analysis counted, about 85 million in all, some 10 million were shared. Clones were read by immunoSEQ multiplex PCR, and TCRdb kept only the in-frame ones, dropping some. V, J and clone size derive from that table, while D and trimming were established from the DNA sequence. In the table there are fewer than 200,000 clones, 60% to 80% of which are singletons. As regards this clone: Its antigen remains unidentified.

Trimming pared 2 bases from V and 3 bases from J, leaving 10 bases between. From germline, CDR1 is SNHLY and CDR2 FYNNEI. The CDR3 extends over 14 amino acids. Sequenced input: PBMCs. The sequence was obtained from a woman aged 50 to 60 in good health and CMV-seropositive. This chain links TRBV2 with TRBJ1-1; D possibly corresponds to TRBD1 (6 bases). The CDR3 is CASSELGADTEAFF. The CDR3, as DNA: TGTGCCAGCAGTGAACTGGGGGCGGACACTGAAGCTTTCTTT.